This T cell receptor (beta chain) was sequenced for a study of PD-1 blockade in classical Hodgkin lymphoma. Germline trimming cut 5 bases from V and 3 bases from J; bases unmatched to any gene: 6. CDR1 and CDR2 from the germline V gene are MDHEN and SYDVKM. The CDR3 extends over 14 amino acids. Sample time point: cycle 4 day 1 (C4D1), after around six weeks of nivolumab. With no exception, relapse followed autologous stem cell transplantation in all patients, and brentuximab vedotin exposure varied. Isolated CD8+ T cells were derived from thawed PBMCs through magnetic negative selection. Repertoires were generated with immunoSEQ multiplex PCR, while TCRdb's copy carries only in-frame clones and drops some. The sample consists of some 7,500 clones, over 45% of them appearing once. By frequency in the sample, this clone is medium-sized (0.01 to 0.1%).

Sample: CD8+ T cells from blood, taken before the fourth cycle of nivolumab. The clonotype originates from a human donor with classical Hodgkin lymphoma. The V and J genes are TRBV28 and TRBJ2-7, with TRBD2 matching over 8 bases. The DNA of the CDR3 is TGTGCCAGCAGTGTCCGACTAGCGAGCTACGAGCAGTACTTC. The encoded protein is CASSVRLASYEQYF.